This T cell receptor beta chain came from a study of T-cell reconstitution after alpha-beta-depleted transplantation in children. This clonotype was picked up many times. CDR1 and CDR2 from the germline V gene are SGHAT and FQNNGV. V lost 1 base to trimming and J lost 6 bases; unmatched junction nucleotides: 20. The CDR3 runs to 20 residues. TCRbeta library preparation incorporated unique molecular identifiers. TCRdb re-derived calls from the PCR reads in MiXCR, one entry per CDR3 protein. The sample lists about 610,000 distinct CDR3 sequences, roughly a tenth occurring once. The receptor was derived from a human donor who donated a stem cell graft to a child with acute myeloid leukemia. The chain employs TRBV11-2 and TRBJ2-3, with 9 bases that match TRBD2. The sequencing used PBMCs from the stem cell graft donor, collected from the stem cell graft. CDR3 sequence reads: CASSLVERGSGSRRRDTQYF. The CDR3 coding sequence is TGTGCCAGCAGCTTAGTGGAGCGGGGTAGCGGGAGTAGACGTAGGGATACGCAGTATTTT.